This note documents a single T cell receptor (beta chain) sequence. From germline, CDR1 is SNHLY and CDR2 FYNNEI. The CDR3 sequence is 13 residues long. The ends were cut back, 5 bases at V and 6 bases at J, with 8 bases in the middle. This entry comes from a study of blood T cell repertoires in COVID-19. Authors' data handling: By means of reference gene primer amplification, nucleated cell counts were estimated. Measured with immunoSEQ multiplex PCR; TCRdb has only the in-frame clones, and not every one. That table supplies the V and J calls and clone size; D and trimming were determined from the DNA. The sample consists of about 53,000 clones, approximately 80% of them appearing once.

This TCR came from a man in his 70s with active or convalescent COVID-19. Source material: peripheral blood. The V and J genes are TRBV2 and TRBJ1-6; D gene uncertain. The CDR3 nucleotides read TGTGCCAGCAGTCTCGACTCTAATTCACCCCTCCACTTT. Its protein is CASSLDSNSPLHF.